Shown below are 23 T cell receptor beta chains from a single sample sequenced in a study of cytotoxic CD8 clonotypes in ibrutinib-treated CLL. Libraries were prepared by immunoSEQ multiplex PCR; TCRdb keeps only in-frame clonotypes and omits some of them. The data show more than 200,000 clones, 70% seen once. The sample was PBMCs, taken after 12 months of ibrutinib treatment. The source of these receptors is a human donor with chronic lymphocytic leukemia.

The V and J genes are TRBV6-1 and TRBJ2-5, with unresolved D. This CDR3 region has 14 residues. Trimming removed 8 bases from V and 2 bases from J, with 15 bases in between. From germline, CDR1 is MNHNS and CDR2 SASEGT. CDR3 amino acids: CASRPWREQETQYF. The CDR3 DNA reads as TGTGCCAGCCGCCCTTGGCGAGAACAAGAGACCCAGTACTTC.

CDR3 sequence (DNA): TGTGCCAGCAGCCCAGGGTCGGCCCGGGAGTTCCGGGGCTACACCTTC. This codes for CASSPGSAREFRGYTF. The chain recombines TRBV11-2 with TRBJ1-2; D is perhaps TRBD1 (5 bases). Germline V gene sequence: CDR1 SGHAT, CDR2 FQNNGV. The CDR3 totals 16 residues. V lost 5 bases and J 8 bases, leaving 24 bases between the germline ends.

The chain combines TRBV7-6 with TRBJ1-1; no clear D. This CDR3 comprises 15 residues. Germline lookup yields CDR1 SGHVS and CDR2 FNYEAQ. Trimming stripped 2 bases from V and 1 base from J, with 11 bases between. As DNA, the CDR3 is TGTGCCAGCAGCTTAATGGAGGGCAGGAACACTGAAGCTTTCTTT. Residues: CASSLMEGRNTEAFF.

The chain links TRBV27 to TRBJ2-7; 12 bases fit TRBD2. Germline values: CDR1 MNHEY, CDR2 SMNVEV (reference sequence). The CDR3 runs to 16 residues. V lost 10 bases and J lost 0; bases outside the gene matches: 10. CDR3: CATRTSGTVSSYEQYF. CDR3 nucleotides: TGTGCCACCCGGACTAGCGGGACTGTTAGCTCCTACGAGCAGTACTTC.

The genes are TRBV7-8 and TRBJ2-7, with 16 bases identical to TRBD2. J was trimmed by 3 bases and V by 10 bases; bases with no gene match: 9. There are 16 residues in the CDR3. Germline-derived CDR1 and CDR2 are SGHVS and FQNEAQ. CDR3 sequence: CATEGLAGGALYEQYF. The CDR3 DNA is TGTGCCACCGAGGGACTAGCGGGAGGGGCCCTCTACGAGCAGTACTTC. The full variable domain, completed using reference TRBV7-8 and TRBJ2-7, is GAGVSQSPRYKVAKRGQDVALRCDPISGHVSLFWYQQALGQGPEFLTYFQNEAQLDKSGLPSDRFFAERPEGSVSTLKIQRTQQEDSAVYLCATEGLAGGALYEQYFGPGTRLTVT.

The V and J genes are TRBV18 and TRBJ2-2, with D tentatively TRBD2 (5 bases). Trimming removed 0 bases from V and 5 bases from J, with 7 bases in between. Germline loops: CDR1 KGHSH, CDR2 LQKENI. This CDR3 contains 14 residues. The CDR3 sequence: CASSPPSGTGELFF. The CDR3 DNA reads TGTGCCAGCTCACCACCCTCGGGGACCGGGGAGCTGTTTTTT.

The rearrangement joins TRBV2 to TRBJ1-5; 8 positions agree with TRBD1. V gave up 6 bases and J gave up 1 base; unmatched junction bases: 2. This CDR3 contains 14 residues. CDR1 is SNHLY, CDR2 FYNNEI, per germline. CDR3 region: CASRRQGSNQPQHF. CDR3 coding DNA: TGTGCCAGCAGACGACAGGGGAGCAATCAGCCCCAGCATTTT.

For the CDR3, the DNA is TGTGCCACCAGCAGAGATCCTCACGAAGGGTACGAGCAGTACTTC. Amino acid sequence: CATSRDPHEGYEQYF. This chain links TRBV15 with TRBJ2-7; no clear D. V dropped 0 bases and J dropped 4 bases, with 13 bases sitting between them. Looked up from germline, CDR1 is LNHNV and CDR2 is YYDKDF (reference sequence). The CDR3 is made up of 15 amino acids.

V is TRBV2 and J is TRBJ2-7; D is possibly TRBD1 or TRBD2 (5 bases each). The CDR3 extends over 14 amino acids. The germline V gene has CDR1 SNHLY and CDR2 FYNNEI. Between the trimmed V and J ends, which lost 11 bases and 4 bases, there was a span of 21 bases. CDR3 DNA sequence: TGTGCCGGGGGACGGTGGACCACCGTTTACGAGCAGTACTTC. Translated: CAGGRWTTVYEQYF.

The chain couples TRBV7-9 to TRBJ2-7, with TRBD2 matching 7 bases. V trimming: 4 bases; J trimming: 4 bases; junction bases outside the gene matches: 7. This CDR3 has 14 residues. Germline V gene data show CDR1 as SEHNR and CDR2 as FQNEAQ (reference sequence). The CDR3 DNA sequence: TGTGCCAGCAGCTCGATTTCCGGGAGGTACGAGCAGTACTTC. It is translated as CASSSISGRYEQYF.

The V gene is TRBV5-1, the J gene TRBJ2-7, with 9 bases aligning to TRBD1. V dropped 0 bases and J dropped 6; count of bases not matched to a gene: 7. The CDR3 contains 15 residues. Germline assignment: CDR1 SGHRS and CDR2 YFSETQ. The CDR3 reads CASSLGGQGRFEQYF. CDR3 nucleotide sequence: TGCGCCAGCAGCTTGGGAGGACAGGGGAGGTTCGAGCAGTACTTC.

The chain links TRBV15 to TRBJ1-1; D uncertain. V dropped 0 bases and J dropped 5 bases, with 13 bases sitting between them. In germline, CDR1 is LNHNV, CDR2 YYDKDF (reference sequence). The CDR3 is 15 amino acids. Here the CDR3 DNA reads TGTGCCACCAGCAGAGATGGTCGTTTCCAGACTGAAGCTTTCTTT. Its translation: CATSRDGRFQTEAFF.

The genes are TRBV7-3 and TRBJ1-5, with D possibly being TRBD1 (6 bases). This CDR3 has 15 residues. Trimming pared 5 bases from V and 1 base from J, leaving 12 bases between. Per germline, CDR1 SGHTA and CDR2 FQGTGA. CDR3 nucleotide sequence: TGTGCCAGCAGCGAACAGGGACGGAGCAATCAGCCCCAGCATTTT. As protein: CASSEQGRSNQPQHF.

The chain links TRBV14 to TRBJ1-4; no definite D call. The CDR3 consists of 16 residues. Germline V gene data show CDR1 as SGHDN and CDR2 as FVKESK. The germline V and J ends were trimmed by 4 bases and 4 bases, with 16 bases remaining between them. CDR3 loop: CASSPGIRPYNEKLFF. The DNA of the CDR3 is TGTGCCAGCAGCCCTGGCATCAGACCCTATAATGAAAAACTGTTTTTT.

This chain's CDR3 is CASSDQPGPFSSYNEQFF. CDR3 nucleotide sequence: TGTGCCAGCAGTGACCAGCCGGGCCCCTTTAGCTCCTACAATGAGCAGTTCTTC. V gene TRBV6-4 combines with J gene TRBJ2-1; D unresolved. This CDR3 is built from 18 residues. Germline V gene sequence: CDR1 MRHNA, CDR2 SNTAGT. The ends were cut back, 2 bases at V and 0 bases at J, with 17 bases in the middle.

The chain uses TRBV19 and TRBJ2-2; D may be TRBD2 (5 bases). V lost 1 base and J 3 bases, leaving 9 bases between the germline ends. The CDR3 sequence is 15 residues long. Per germline, CDR1 LNHDA and CDR2 SQIVND (reference sequence). The CDR3, as DNA: TGTGCCAGTAGTATAGTAGGACTCTACACCGGGGAGCTGTTTTTT. As protein: CASSIVGLYTGELFF.

The sample holds a few counts of this clone. The CDR3 region is CASSLAGDTEAFF. CDR3 DNA sequence: TGTGCCAGCAGCTTAGCTGGGGACACTGAAGCTTTCTTT. This chain joins TRBV7-9 and TRBJ1-1; no clear D. The CDR3 runs 13 residues. The V gene's germline CDR1 is SEHNR and CDR2 FQNEAQ (reference sequence). Trimming shortened V by 0 bases and J by 3 bases, and 5 bases separated the two germline ends.

CDR3 in amino acids: CAWQQGLEETQYF. The CDR3 nucleotides are TGTGCCTGGCAACAGGGGCTGGAGGAGACCCAGTACTTC. V is TRBV30 and J is TRBJ2-5; 7 bases fit TRBD1. Germline loops: CDR1 GTSNPN, CDR2 SVGIG (reference sequence). The CDR3 runs to 13 residues. V gave up 5 bases and J gave up 5 bases; unmatched junction bases: 8.

The J gene is TRBJ1-5, the V gene TRBV27, with D maybe TRBD1 (5 bases). The V end was cut by 5 bases, the J end by 1 base, with 12 bases between. This CDR3 region has 15 residues. Germline CDR1 MNHEY, CDR2 SMNVEV (reference sequence). The CDR3 nucleotides are TGTGCCAGCAGTGGAGGGGTCGGGAGCAATCAGCCCCAGCATTTT. This sequence encodes CASSGGVGSNQPQHF.

V is TRBV6-1 and J is TRBJ2-7; TRBD1 might be the D (5 bases). CDR1 is MNHNS and CDR2 is SASEGT in the germline V gene. The V end was cut by 4 bases, the J end by 1 base, with 8 bases between. This CDR3 comprises 13 residues. CDR3 DNA: TGTGCCAGCAGTGCGACAGAATCCTACGAGCAGTACTTC. It encodes CASSATESYEQYF.

V gene TRBV6-6 combines with J gene TRBJ1-3; D gene ambiguous. V lost 8 bases and J lost 0, with 5 bases in between. The length of the CDR3 is 12 residues. Germline V CDR1 and CDR2: MNHNY, SVGAGI (reference sequence). For the CDR3, the DNA is TGTGCCAGCTGGCACTCTGGAAACACCATATATTTT. Translating it yields CASWHSGNTIYF.

The chain uses TRBV2 and TRBJ2-1; 8 bases are a match to TRBD1. Germline V CDR1 and CDR2: SNHLY, FYNNEI. Germline trimming cut 1 base from V and 10 bases from J; bases unmatched to any gene: 9. The CDR3 totals 15 residues. The CDR3 reads CASSEGGQGIGEQFF. CDR3 coding DNA: TGTGCCAGCAGTGAAGGTGGACAGGGTATTGGCGAGCAGTTCTTC. The whole variable domain, remainder taken from reference TRBV2 and TRBJ2-1, is EPEVTQTPSHQVTQMGQEVILRCVPISNHLYFYWYRQILGQKVEFLVSFYNNEISEKSEIFDDQFSVERPDGSNFTLKIRSTKLEDSAMYFCASSEGGQGIGEQFFGPGTRLTVL.

The V gene is TRBV28, the J gene TRBJ2-7, with 11 bases fitting TRBD2. The germline gives CDR1 MDHEN, CDR2 SYDVKM. V trimming: 2 bases; J trimming: 0 bases; junction bases outside the gene matches: 3. The CDR3 covers 16 residues. The CDR3 region has the DNA TGTGCCAGCAGTTTACCGGGGACTAGCGGCTCCTACGAGCAGTACTTC. This codes for CASSLPGTSGSYEQYF. Variable domain in full (rest from reference TRBV28 and TRBJ2-7): DVKVTQSSRYLVKRTGEKVFLECVQDMDHENMFWYRQDPGLGLRLIYFSYDVKMKEKGDIPEGYSVSREKKERFSLILESASTNQTSMYLCASSLPGTSGSYEQYFGPGTRLTVT.